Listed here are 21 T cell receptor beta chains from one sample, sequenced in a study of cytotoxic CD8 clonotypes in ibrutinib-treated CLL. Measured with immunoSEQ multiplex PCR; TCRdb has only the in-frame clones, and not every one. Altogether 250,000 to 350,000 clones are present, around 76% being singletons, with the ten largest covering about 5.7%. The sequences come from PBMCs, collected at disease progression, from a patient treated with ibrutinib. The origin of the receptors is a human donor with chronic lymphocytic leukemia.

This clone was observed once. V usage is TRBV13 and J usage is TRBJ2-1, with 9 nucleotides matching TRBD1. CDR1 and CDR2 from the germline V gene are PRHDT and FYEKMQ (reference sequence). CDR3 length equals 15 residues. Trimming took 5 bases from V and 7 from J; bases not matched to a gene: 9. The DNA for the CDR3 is TGTGCCAGCAGCGCACAGGGGGCGTTATTGAATGAGCAGTTCTTC. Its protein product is CASSAQGALLNEQFF.

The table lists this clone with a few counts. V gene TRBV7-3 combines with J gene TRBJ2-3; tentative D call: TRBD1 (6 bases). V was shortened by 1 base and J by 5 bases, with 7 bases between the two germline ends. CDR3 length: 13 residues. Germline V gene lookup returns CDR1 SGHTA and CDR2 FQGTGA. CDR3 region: CASSLMDRDTQYF. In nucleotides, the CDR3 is TGTGCCAGCAGCTTAATGGACAGAGATACGCAGTATTTT.

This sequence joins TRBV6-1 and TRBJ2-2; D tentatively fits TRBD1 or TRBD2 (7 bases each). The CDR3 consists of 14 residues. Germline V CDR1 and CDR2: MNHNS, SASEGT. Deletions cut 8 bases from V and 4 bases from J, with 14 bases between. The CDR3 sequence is CASLGRGPTGELFF. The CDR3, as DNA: TGTGCCAGCTTGGGGAGGGGGCCCACCGGGGAGCTGTTTTTT.

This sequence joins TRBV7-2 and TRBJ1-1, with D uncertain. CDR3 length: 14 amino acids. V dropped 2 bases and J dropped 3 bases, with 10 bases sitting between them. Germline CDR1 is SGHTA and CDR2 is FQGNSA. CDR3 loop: CASSLFRVDTEAFF. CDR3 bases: TGTGCCAGCAGCTTATTCCGGGTCGACACTGAAGCTTTCTTT. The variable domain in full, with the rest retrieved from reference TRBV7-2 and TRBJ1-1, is GAGVSQSPSNKVTEKGKDVELRCDPISGHTALYWYRQSLGQGLEFLIYFQGNSAPDKSGLPSDRFSAERTGGSVSTLTIQRTQQEDSAVYLCASSLFRVDTEAFFGQGTRLTVV.

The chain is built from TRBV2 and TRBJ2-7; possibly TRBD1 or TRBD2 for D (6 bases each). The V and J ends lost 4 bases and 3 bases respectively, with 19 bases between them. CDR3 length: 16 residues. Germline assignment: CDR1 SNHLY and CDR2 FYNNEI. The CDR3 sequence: CASSAAGAEGDYEQYF. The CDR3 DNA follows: TGTGCCAGCAGTGCAGCAGGAGCGGAGGGGGACTACGAGCAGTACTTC. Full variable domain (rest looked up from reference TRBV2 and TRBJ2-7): EPEVTQTPSHQVTQMGQEVILRCVPISNHLYFYWYRQILGQKVEFLVSFYNNEISEKSEIFDDQFSVERPDGSNFTLKIRSTKLEDSAMYFCASSAAGAEGDYEQYFGPGTRLTVT.

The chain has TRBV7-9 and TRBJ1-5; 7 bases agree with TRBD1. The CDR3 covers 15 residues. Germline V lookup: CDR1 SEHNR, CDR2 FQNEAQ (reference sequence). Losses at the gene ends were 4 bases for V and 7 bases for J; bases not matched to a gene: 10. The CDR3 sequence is CASSSGPGQDQPQHF. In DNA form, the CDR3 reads TGTGCCAGCAGCTCGGGCCCCGGACAGGACCAGCCCCAGCATTTT. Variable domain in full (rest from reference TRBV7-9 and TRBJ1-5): DTGVSQNPRHKITKRGQNVTFRCDPISEHNRLYWYRQTLGQGPEFLTYFQNEAQLEKSRLLSDRFSAERPKGSFSTLEIQRTEQGDSAMYLCASSSGPGQDQPQHFGDGTRLSIL.

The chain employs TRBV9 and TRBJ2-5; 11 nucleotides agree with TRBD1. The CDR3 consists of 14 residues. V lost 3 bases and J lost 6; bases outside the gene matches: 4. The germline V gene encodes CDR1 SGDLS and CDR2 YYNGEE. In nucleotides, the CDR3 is TGTGCCAGCAGCGCAGGACAGGGGGCGCAGACCCAGTACTTC. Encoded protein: CASSAGQGAQTQYF.

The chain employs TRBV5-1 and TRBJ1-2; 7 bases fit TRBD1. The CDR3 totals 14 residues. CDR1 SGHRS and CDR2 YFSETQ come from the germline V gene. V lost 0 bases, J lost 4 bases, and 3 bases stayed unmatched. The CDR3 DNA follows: TGCGCCAGCAGCTTGGAGGGGGCTCCCTATGGCTACACCTTC. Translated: CASSLEGAPYGYTF.

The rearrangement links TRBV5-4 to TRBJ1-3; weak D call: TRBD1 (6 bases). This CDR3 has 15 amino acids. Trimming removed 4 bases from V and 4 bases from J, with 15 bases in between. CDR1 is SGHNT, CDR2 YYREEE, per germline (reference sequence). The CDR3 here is CASSAGWQGGNTIYF. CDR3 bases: TGTGCCAGCAGCGCCGGGTGGCAGGGGGGAAACACCATATATTTT. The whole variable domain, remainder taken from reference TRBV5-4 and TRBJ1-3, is ETGVTQSPTHLIKTRGQQVTLRCSSQSGHNTVSWYQQALGQGPQFIFQYYREEENGRGNFPPRFSGLQFPNYSSELNVNALELDDSALYLCASSAGWQGGNTIYFGEGSWLTVV.

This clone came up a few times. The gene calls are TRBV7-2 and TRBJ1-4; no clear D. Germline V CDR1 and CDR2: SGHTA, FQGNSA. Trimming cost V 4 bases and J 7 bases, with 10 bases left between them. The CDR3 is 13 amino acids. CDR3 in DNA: TGTGCCAGCAGCTCCCAGACGGGTGAAAAACTGTTTTTT. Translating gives CASSSQTGEKLFF.

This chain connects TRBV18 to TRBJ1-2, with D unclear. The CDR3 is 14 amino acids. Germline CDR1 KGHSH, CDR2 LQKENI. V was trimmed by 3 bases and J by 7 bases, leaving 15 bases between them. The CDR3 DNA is TGTGCCAGCTCACCCCAAGGGTACAAGACTGGCTACACCTTC. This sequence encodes CASSPQGYKTGYTF. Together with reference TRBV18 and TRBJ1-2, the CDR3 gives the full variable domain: NAGVMQNPRHLVRRRGQEARLRCSPMKGHSHVYWYRQLPEEGLKFMVYLQKENIIDESGMPKERFSAEFPKEGPSILRIQQVVRGDSAAYFCASSPQGYKTGYTFGSGTRLTVV.

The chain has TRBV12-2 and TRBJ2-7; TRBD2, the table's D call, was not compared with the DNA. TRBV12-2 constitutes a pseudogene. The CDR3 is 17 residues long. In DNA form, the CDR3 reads TGTGCAAGTCGCTTAGATGTGGAAGGGAGTGGAACCTACGAGCAGTACTTC. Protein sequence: CASRLDVEGSGTYEQYF.

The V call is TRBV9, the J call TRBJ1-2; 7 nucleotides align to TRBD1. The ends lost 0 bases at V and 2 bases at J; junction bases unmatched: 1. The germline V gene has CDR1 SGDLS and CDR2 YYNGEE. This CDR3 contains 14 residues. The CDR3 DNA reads TGTGCCAGCAGCGTAGGACAGGGCAACTATGGCTACACCTTC. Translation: CASSVGQGNYGYTF. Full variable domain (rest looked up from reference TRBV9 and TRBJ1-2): DSGVTQTPKHLITATGQRVTLRCSPRSGDLSVYWYQQSLDQGLQFLIQYYNGEERAKGNILERFSAQQFPDLHSELNLSSLELGDSALYFCASSVGQGNYGYTFGSGTRLTVV.

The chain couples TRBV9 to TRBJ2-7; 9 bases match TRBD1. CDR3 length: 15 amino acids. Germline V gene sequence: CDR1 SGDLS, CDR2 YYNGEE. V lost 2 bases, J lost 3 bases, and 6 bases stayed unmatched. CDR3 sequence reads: CASSVTGTGFYEQYF. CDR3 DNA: TGTGCCAGCAGCGTTACCGGGACAGGGTTCTACGAGCAGTACTTC. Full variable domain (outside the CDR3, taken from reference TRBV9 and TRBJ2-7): DSGVTQTPKHLITATGQRVTLRCSPRSGDLSVYWYQQSLDQGLQFLIQYYNGEERAKGNILERFSAQQFPDLHSELNLSSLELGDSALYFCASSVTGTGFYEQYFGPGTRLTVT.

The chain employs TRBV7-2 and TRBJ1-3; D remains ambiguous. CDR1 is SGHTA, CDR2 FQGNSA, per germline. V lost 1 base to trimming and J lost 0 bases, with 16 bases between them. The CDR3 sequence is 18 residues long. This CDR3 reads CASSLGPQSLISGNTIYF. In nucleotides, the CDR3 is TGTGCCAGCAGCTTAGGACCACAAAGCCTGATCTCTGGAAACACCATATATTTT.

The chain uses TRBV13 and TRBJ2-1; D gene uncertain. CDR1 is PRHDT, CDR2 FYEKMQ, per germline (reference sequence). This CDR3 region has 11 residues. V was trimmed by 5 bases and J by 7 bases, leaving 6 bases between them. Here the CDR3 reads CASSIYNEQFF. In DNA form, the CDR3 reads TGTGCCAGCAGCATATATAATGAGCAGTTCTTC.

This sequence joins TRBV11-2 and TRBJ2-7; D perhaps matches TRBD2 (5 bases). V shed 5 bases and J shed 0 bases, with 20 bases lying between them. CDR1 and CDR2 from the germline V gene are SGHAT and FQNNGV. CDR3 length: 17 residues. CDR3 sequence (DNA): TGTGCCAGCAGCCTGCGTACACTAGAAGTCACCTCCTACGAGCAGTACTTC. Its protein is CASSLRTLEVTSYEQYF.

CDR3 sequence (DNA): TGCGCCAGCAGCCCCGACAGTATATCTGGAACTAATGAAAAACTGTTTTTT. Encoded protein: CASSPDSISGTNEKLFF. The J gene is TRBJ1-4, the V gene TRBV5-1; D is perhaps TRBD1 (5 bases). The CDR3 has 17 residues. V lost 4 bases and J 1 base, leaving 17 bases between the germline ends. Germline V gene data show CDR1 as SGHRS and CDR2 as YFSETQ.

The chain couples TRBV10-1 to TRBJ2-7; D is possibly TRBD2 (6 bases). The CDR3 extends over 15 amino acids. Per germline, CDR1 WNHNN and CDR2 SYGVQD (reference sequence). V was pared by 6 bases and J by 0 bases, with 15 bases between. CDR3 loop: CASRSVGRSSYEQYF. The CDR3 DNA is TGCGCCAGCAGGTCGGTAGGGAGGAGCTCCTACGAGCAGTACTTC.

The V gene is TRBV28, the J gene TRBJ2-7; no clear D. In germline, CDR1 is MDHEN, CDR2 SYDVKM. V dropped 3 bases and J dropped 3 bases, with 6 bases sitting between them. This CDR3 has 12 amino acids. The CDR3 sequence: CASSLRRYEQYF. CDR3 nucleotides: TGTGCCAGCAGTTTGAGGCGCTACGAGCAGTACTTC.

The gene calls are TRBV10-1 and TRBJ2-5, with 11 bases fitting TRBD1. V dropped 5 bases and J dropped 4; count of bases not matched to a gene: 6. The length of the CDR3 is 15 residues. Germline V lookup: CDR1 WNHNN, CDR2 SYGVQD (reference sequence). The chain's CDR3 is CASSTGGQGAETQYF. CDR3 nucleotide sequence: TGCGCCAGCAGTACGGGCGGACAGGGGGCAGAGACCCAGTACTTC.